The sequence of this T cell receptor beta chain was determined in a study of cytomegalovirus exposure and HLA in healthy donors. Across the study: Within an early data release were around 87 million unique TCRs drawn from HLA-typed donors. Study-wide results and limits: Per a later analysis, approximately 16,000 TCR beta sequences showed association with HLA alleles at 0.05 false discovery rate. Previous analysis showed most TCR beta V segments were productive about 87% or about 30% of the time.

The PCR used 60 Vbeta and 13 Jbeta primers. Per the study methods: It was a later analysis that counted tens of millions of unique TCR beta chains, of which around 11 million were shared. The repertoire was sequenced with immunoSEQ multiplex PCR; TCRdb's copy has only in-frame clones and lacks some. D and trimming were read from the DNA, whereas the V and J calls and clone size are those reported in that table. The table lists about 58,000 clones. J gave up 1 base and V 8 bases, and 10 bases lay outside the gene matches. The germline V gene has CDR1 MNHEY and CDR2 SMNVEV (reference sequence). This CDR3 has 16 amino acids. Worth noting for this clone: Its antigen is not known.

Sequenced input: PBMCs. This chain uses TRBV27 with TRBJ2-2, with 7 bases identical to TRBD1. The receptor was derived from a woman in her late teens or twenties in good health and CMV-seronegative. CDR3 nucleotide sequence: TGTGCCAGCTATGGGAAAACAGGGGTGAACACCGGGGAGCTGTTTTTT. This gives the protein CASYGKTGVNTGELFF.